The text below deals with one T cell receptor (beta chain). Its antigen is not identified. Germline lookup yields CDR1 SGHTA and CDR2 FQGNSA. Trimming took off 2 bases at V and 5 bases at J, with 21 bases between the two ends. CDR3 size: 17 residues. Symptoms, serum thyroxine and TRAb, thyroid ultrasound, and orbital computed tomography formed the diagnostic basis. The data originate from a study of Graves' ophthalmopathy and Graves' hyperthyroidism. Amplification from RNA transcripts yielded the TCR beta CDR3 regions. The library came from an HTBI-primed first-round RT-PCR and a second-round multiplex PCR. TCRdb analysed the multiplex PCR reads with MiXCR anew, one entry per CDR3 protein. Here the sample spans about 1.2 million distinct CDR3 sequences, roughly 35% being singletons. Findings of the study overall: In predicting ophthalmopathy progression, the model reached 65% to 71% sensitivity and 72% to 85% specificity.

Sequenced input: peripheral blood or thyroid tissue (not recorded which). The genes are TRBV7-2 and TRBJ1-1; maybe TRBD1 (5 bases). The clonotype was recovered from an adult man with Graves' hyperthyroidism. CDR3 residues: CASSLFTRWGSGTEAFF. DNA of the CDR3: TGTGCCAGCAGCTTATTTACTAGGTGGGGGTCGGGGACTGAAGCTTTCTTT.